This T cell receptor beta chain derives from a study of cytomegalovirus exposure and HLA in healthy donors. Study findings and constraints: V- and J-gene trimming of TCR beta was linked (in a later analysis) to a missense DCLRE1C variant.

Trimming cost V 6 bases and J 3 bases, with 9 bases left between them. The germline CDR1 and CDR2 sequences are LNHDA and SQIVND (reference sequence). This CDR3 has 12 residues. A note on this clone: Its antigen is unidentified.

The PCR was carried out with 60 Vbeta primers and 13 Jbeta primers. TCRdb's table, derived via immunoSEQ multiplex PCR, lists solely in-frame clones and lacks some. The table lists 50,000 to 55,000 clones, around 81% of them singletons. The sample consisted of PBMCs. This sequence joins TRBV19 and TRBJ2-7; weak D call: TRBD1 (5 bases). The TCR sequence derives from a boy aged 10-17 years in good health and CMV-seropositive. CDR3 sequence (DNA): TGTGCCAGTAGCAGGGTCGGCTACGAGCAGTACTTC. This gives the protein CASSRVGYEQYF.